Listed here are 32 T cell receptor beta chains from one sample, sequenced in a study of beta chain features in type 1 diabetes. The authors reverse transcribed all of the isolated RNA, so sequencing captured expressed TCRB transcripts. Method: immunoSEQ multiplex PCR; TCRdb's copy keeps in-frame clones and lacks some. The data hold 130,000 to 150,000 clones, with under 11% observed a single time. The sample consisted of naive CD4+ T cells from blood. The receptors derive from a young man in good health.

This clone was seen a handful of times. This chain uses TRBV7-8 with TRBJ2-1, with 8 bases fitting TRBD2. Trimming cost V 1 base and J 7 bases; bases outside gene matches: 9. Germline V lookup: CDR1 SGHVS, CDR2 FQNEAQ. This CDR3 region has 16 residues. CDR3 sequence (DNA): TGTGCCAGCAGCTTAGTTTTCGGGGGGGCGCGGAATGAGCAGTTCTTC. As protein: CASSLVFGGARNEQFF.

In this sample, this clone turned up many times. This chain uses TRBV5-4 with TRBJ1-1; 8 bases align to TRBD1. Germline lookup yields CDR1 SGHNT and CDR2 YYREEE (reference sequence). The CDR3 covers 13 residues. V gave up 3 bases and J gave up 8 bases; unmatched junction bases: 6. Here the CDR3 DNA reads TGTGCCAGCAGCTATGAGGACAGGGACGAAGCTTTCTTT. Amino acids: CASSYEDRDEAFF.

The table lists this clone with a few counts. V and J are TRBV10-3 and TRBJ1-4; perhaps TRBD1 as D (6 bases). CDR1 is ENHRY and CDR2 is SYGVKD in the germline V gene. The CDR3 has 14 amino acids. V was clipped by 4 bases and J by 2 bases, with 8 bases between them. CDR3 DNA: TGTGCCATCAGTGGGACAGAGACTAATGAAAAACTGTTTTTT. Translation gives CAISGTETNEKLFF.

The chain combines TRBV18 with TRBJ1-5; no clear D gene. There are 14 residues in the CDR3. The V gene lost 3 bases and the J gene lost 6 bases, with 12 bases spanning the gap. Germline V gene lookup returns CDR1 KGHSH and CDR2 LQKENI. The CDR3 DNA is TGTGCCAGCTCACCGAGGCTGAACGGTCAGCCCCAGCATTTT. It encodes CASSPRLNGQPQHF.

Remarks on this clone: The same CDR3 is also encoded by other DNA sequences in this sample. The chain links TRBV5-1 to TRBJ1-5; 9 positions match TRBD1. Germline CDR1 is SGHRS and CDR2 is YFSETQ. The CDR3 extends over 14 amino acids. J gave up 6 bases and V 0 bases, and 1 base lay outside the gene matches. CDR3 region: CASSLGQGGQPQHF. The CDR3 nucleotides read TGCGCCAGCAGCTTGGGACAGGGGGGTCAGCCCCAGCATTTT.

This sequence joins TRBV9 and TRBJ2-5, with D maybe TRBD1 (6 bases). Deletions cut 0 bases from V and 0 bases from J, with 6 bases between. The germline V gene has CDR1 SGDLS and CDR2 YYNGEE. This CDR3 has 14 residues. The CDR3: CASSVGTDQETQYF. In nucleotides, the CDR3 is TGTGCCAGCAGCGTAGGGACAGACCAAGAGACCCAGTACTTC.

The J gene is TRBJ1-1, the V gene TRBV27, with D unresolved. Germline V gene sequence: CDR1 MNHEY, CDR2 SMNVEV (reference sequence). Between the trimmed V and J ends, which lost 3 bases and 4 bases, there was a span of 18 bases. CDR3 size: 16 residues. The CDR3 nucleotides read TGTGCCAGCAGTTTCCTAGCGACATCCTCGGGCACTGAAGCTTTCTTT. Residues: CASSFLATSSGTEAFF.

The chain joins TRBV10-1 to TRBJ2-2, with 8 bases aligning to TRBD2. CDR1 is WNHNN, CDR2 SYGVQD, per germline (reference sequence). The CDR3 is made up of 15 amino acids. Trimming took 8 bases from V and 1 from J; bases not matched to a gene: 6. DNA of the CDR3: TGCGCCAGCGGAGGAACTAGCGGGAACACCGGGGAGCTGTTTTTT. Its protein is CASGGTSGNTGELFF.

This clone has more than one count but fewer than ten. The chain employs TRBV4-3 and TRBJ1-1, with 7 bases that match TRBD1. V lost 2 bases, J lost 3 bases, and 6 bases stayed unmatched. This CDR3 contains 15 residues. Germline CDR1 and CDR2: LGHNA and YSLEER. CDR3 sequence: CASSQQTGIHTEAFF. As DNA, the CDR3 is TGCGCCAGCAGCCAACAGACAGGGATCCACACTGAAGCTTTCTTT.

This clone was counted a few times. V and J are TRBV6-5 and TRBJ2-7; D gene ambiguous. V was pared by 5 bases and J by 2 bases, with 13 bases between. The CDR3 spans 14 residues. Germline lookup yields CDR1 MNHEY and CDR2 SVGAGI. In nucleotides, the CDR3 is TGTGCCAGCAGTACACGACGGAGAGCCTACGAGCAGTACTTC. Protein sequence: CASSTRRRAYEQYF.

This chain uses TRBV14 with TRBJ2-7; TRBD1 is a possible D gene (6 bases). In germline, CDR1 is SGHDN, CDR2 FVKESK. V lost 3 bases to trimming and J lost 0 bases, with 12 bases between them. This CDR3 has 15 amino acids. CDR3 DNA sequence: TGTGCCAGCAGCCAGAAGACAGGTCTCTCCTACGAGCAGTACTTC. It yields the protein CASSQKTGLSYEQYF.

The chain links TRBV19 to TRBJ2-5, with D maybe TRBD2 (6 bases). Germline CDR1 and CDR2: LNHDA and SQIVND (reference sequence). This CDR3 spans 12 amino acids. V shed 5 bases and J shed 4 bases, with 8 bases lying between them. The CDR3 coding sequence is TGTGCCAGTAGTTCGGGGGTAGAGACCCAGTACTTC. Protein product: CASSSGVETQYF.

This clone was picked up a small number of times. CDR3 in amino acids: CASSQVVAGGRTDTQYF. The CDR3 DNA reads TGCGCCAGCAGCCAAGTAGTGGCAGGAGGTCGGACAGATACGCAGTATTTT. This chain links TRBV4-1 with TRBJ2-3; D may be TRBD2 (5 bases). Germline V gene lookup returns CDR1 MGHRA and CDR2 YSYEKL. This CDR3 is built from 17 residues. V gave up 1 base and J gave up 3 bases, with 17 bases separating them.

This clone turned up a few times. As DNA, the CDR3 is TGTGCCAGCAGCCTCGGAGGAACTAATGAAAAACTGTTTTTT. Translating it yields CASSLGGTNEKLFF. This chain joins TRBV14 and TRBJ1-4; no reliable D call. Trimming pared 4 bases from V and 1 base from J, leaving 7 bases between. CDR1 is SGHDN, CDR2 FVKESK, per germline. This CDR3 is 14 amino acids long.

The CDR3 spells CASSLAGRGGYNEQFF. For the CDR3, the DNA is TGTGCCAGCAGCTTAGCTGGTCGGGGGGGGTACAATGAGCAGTTCTTC. The chain employs TRBV7-2 and TRBJ2-1; 8 bases agree with TRBD2. Germline CDR1 and CDR2: SGHTA and FQGNSA. The V segment lost 0 bases and the J segment 4 bases; nucleotides outside the gene matches: 5. CDR3 length: 16 residues.

This chain connects TRBV5-1 to TRBJ2-7; 13 nucleotides line up with TRBD2. Trimming cost V 6 bases and J 6 bases; bases outside gene matches: 6. The CDR3 spans 14 residues. The germline CDR1 and CDR2 sequences are SGHRS and YFSETQ. The CDR3 is CASKTSGGLGEQYF. The CDR3, as DNA: TGCGCCAGCAAGACTAGCGGGGGGTTGGGCGAGCAGTACTTC.

The V gene is TRBV5-6, the J gene TRBJ1-4; 7 bases are shared with TRBD1. Germline values: CDR1 SGHDT, CDR2 YYEEEE. V dropped 0 bases and J dropped 8; count of bases not matched to a gene: 4. There are 14 residues in the CDR3. The DNA of the CDR3 is TGTGCCAGCAGCTTGGGGGACAGAAGAGAAAAACTGTTTTTT. Its translation: CASSLGDRREKLFF.

In this sample, this clone turned up a few times. This sequence joins TRBV7-9 and TRBJ2-5, with a tentative D call TRBD2 (6 bases). Germline CDR1 SEHNR, CDR2 FQNEAQ (reference sequence). The CDR3 spans 14 residues. The ends were cut back, 1 base at V and 1 base at J, with 7 bases in the middle. The CDR3 DNA follows: TGTGCCAGCAGCTTAGGTAGCGGCCAAGAGACCCAGTACTTC. It codes for CASSLGSGQETQYF.

In this sample, this clone turned up a few times. This sequence joins TRBV19 and TRBJ1-1, with D possibly TRBD1 on 6 matching bases. V lost 6 bases and J 8 bases, leaving 19 bases between the germline ends. The V gene's germline CDR1 is LNHDA and CDR2 SQIVND (reference sequence). This CDR3 region has 14 residues. The CDR3 loop is CASRLTGHGAEAFF. The CDR3 nucleotides are TGTGCCAGTAGACTAACGGGACATGGTGCGGAAGCTTTCTTT. Combining the CDR3 with reference TRBV19 and TRBJ1-1 gives the whole variable domain DGGITQSPKYLFRKEGQNVTLSCEQNLNHDAMYWYRQDPGQGLRLIYYSQIVNDFQKGDIAEGYSVSREKKESFPLTVTSAQKNPTAFYLCASRLTGHGAEAFFGQGTRLTVV.

In this sample, this clone turned up a few times. This chain connects TRBV5-4 to TRBJ2-2; D is perhaps TRBD1 (5 bases). In germline, CDR1 is SGHNT, CDR2 YYREEE (reference sequence). Trimming removed 0 bases at V and 6 bases at J, with 9 bases between. The CDR3 is 14 residues long. The CDR3 loop is CASSLGVGAGELFF. In nucleotides, the CDR3 is TGTGCCAGCAGCTTGGGCGTAGGGGCCGGGGAGCTGTTTTTT. Combining the CDR3 with reference TRBV5-4 and TRBJ2-2 gives the whole variable domain ETGVTQSPTHLIKTRGQQVTLRCSSQSGHNTVSWYQQALGQGPQFIFQYYREEENGRGNFPPRFSGLQFPNYSSELNVNALELDDSALYLCASSLGVGAGELFFGEGSRLTVL.

The chain is built from TRBV5-4 and TRBJ2-2; D is perhaps TRBD1 (5 bases). Germline V gives CDR1 SGHNT, CDR2 YYREEE (reference sequence). V lost 4 bases and J lost 4, with 8 bases in between. This CDR3 is built from 13 residues. This CDR3 reads CASSLQGTGELFF. The CDR3 nucleotides are TGTGCCAGCAGCCTGCAGGGCACCGGGGAGCTGTTTTTT. Together with reference TRBV5-4 and TRBJ2-2, the CDR3 gives the full variable domain: ETGVTQSPTHLIKTRGQQVTLRCSSQSGHNTVSWYQQALGQGPQFIFQYYREEENGRGNFPPRFSGLQFPNYSSELNVNALELDDSALYLCASSLQGTGELFFGEGSRLTVL.

The rearrangement links TRBV4-3 to TRBJ1-5, with a tentative D call TRBD1 (6 bases). CDR1 is LGHNA, CDR2 YSLEER, per germline. The CDR3 runs 14 residues. The ends were cut back, 3 bases at V and 4 bases at J, with 10 bases in the middle. The CDR3: CASSQTQGNQPQHF. Written as DNA, the CDR3 is TGCGCCAGCAGCCAGACACAGGGAAATCAGCCCCAGCATTTT.

This chain joins TRBV2 and TRBJ1-2; D perhaps matches TRBD1 (6 bases). In germline, CDR1 is SNHLY, CDR2 FYNNEI. Between the trimmed V and J ends, which lost 3 bases and 7 bases, there was a span of 15 bases. The CDR3 totals 14 residues. The CDR3 DNA follows: TGTGCCAGCAGTGAGGGGGCCATGCCTACTGGCTACACCTTC. This gives the protein CASSEGAMPTGYTF.

This clone has a handful of counts. The chain links TRBV2 to TRBJ1-6; tentatively, D is TRBD1 (5 bases). Germline lookup yields CDR1 SNHLY and CDR2 FYNNEI. The CDR3 contains 14 residues. Deletions cut 0 bases from V and 13 bases from J, with 13 bases between. CDR3 amino acids: CASSEALRGSPLHF. The DNA of the CDR3 is TGTGCCAGCAGTGAAGCGCTAAGGGGATCGCCCCTCCACTTT.

This sequence joins TRBV7-2 and TRBJ1-2, with TRBD1 matching 7 bases. Looked up from germline, CDR1 is SGHTA and CDR2 is FQGNSA. V was pared by 5 bases and J by 2 bases, with 2 bases of the junction left unmatched. The CDR3 is 13 amino acids. CDR3 DNA: TGTGCCAGCAGCAAGGGACAGAACTATGGCTACACCTTC. Translating it yields CASSKGQNYGYTF. Supplemented by reference TRBV7-2 and TRBJ1-2, the full variable domain reads GAGVSQSPSNKVTEKGKDVELRCDPISGHTALYWYRQSLGQGLEFLIYFQGNSAPDKSGLPSDRFSAERTGGSVSTLTIQRTQQEDSAVYLCASSKGQNYGYTFGSGTRLTVV.

This clone appeared a few times. The J gene is TRBJ2-2, the V gene TRBV4-3, with 8 bases identical to TRBD1. The CDR3 extends over 17 amino acids. Germline-derived CDR1 and CDR2 are LGHNA and YSLEER. J was trimmed by 4 bases and V by 2 bases; bases with no gene match: 9. In nucleotides, the CDR3 is TGCGCCAGCAGCCAACCGATGGACAGGGAGGTCACCGGGGAGCTGTTTTTT. This codes for CASSQPMDREVTGELFF.

This clone was detected a few times. V gene TRBV2 combines with J gene TRBJ2-5; 8 bases align to TRBD1. V lost 5 bases and J lost 4; bases outside the gene matches: 3. Germline CDR1 reads SNHLY; CDR2 reads FYNNEI. CDR3 length equals 13 residues. CDR3 coding DNA: TGTGCCAGCAGTCGGACAGGGTCAGAGACCCAGTACTTC. The encoded protein is CASSRTGSETQYF.

This clone was seen many times. V is TRBV23-1 and J is TRBJ2-7, with 9 positions matching TRBD1. TRBV23-1 is an open reading frame, and its role is uncertain. The CDR3 is 15 residues long. The V and J ends lost 2 bases and 5 bases, in that order; junction bases with no gene match: 7. CDR3 sequence reads: CASSQPGRDRDEQYF. CDR3 coding DNA: TGCGCCAGCAGTCAACCCGGTAGGGACAGGGACGAGCAGTACTTC.

The chain has TRBV5-1 and TRBJ2-7, with TRBD2 identical over 7 bases. Trimming removed 3 bases from V and 3 bases from J; junction bases left unmatched: 12. The germline V gene encodes CDR1 SGHRS and CDR2 YFSETQ. This CDR3 contains 16 residues. CDR3 nucleotides: TGCGCCAGCAGCTATAACGCGGGAGAGGGCCTCTACGAGCAGTACTTC. It yields the protein CASSYNAGEGLYEQYF.

This clone turned up a few times. The rearrangement joins TRBV7-2 to TRBJ1-5; a weak D match, TRBD1 (5 bases). The CDR3 has 18 residues. V lost 2 bases and J 4 bases, leaving 21 bases between the germline ends. The germline CDR1 and CDR2 sequences are SGHTA and FQGNSA. The CDR3 sequence is CASSLTREGRPGNQPQHF. CDR3 nucleotides: TGTGCCAGCAGCTTAACGCGGGAGGGGCGACCCGGGAATCAGCCCCAGCATTTT.

This clone was picked up many times. V is TRBV29-1 and J is TRBJ1-4, with a weak D call TRBD1 (6 bases). The germline V gene encodes CDR1 SQVTM and CDR2 ANQGSEA. Trimming cost V 6 bases and J 8 bases, with 16 bases left between them. The CDR3 totals 13 residues. The CDR3 loop reads CSVGTTRNEKLFF. CDR3 nucleotide sequence: TGCAGCGTGGGGACAACAAGGAACGAAAAACTGTTTTTT. Looking up the rest from reference TRBV29-1 and TRBJ1-4 gives the full variable domain: SAVISQKPSRDICQRGTSLTIQCQVDSQVTMMFWYRQQPGQSLTLIATANQGSEATYESGFVIDKFPISRPNLTFSTLTVSNMSPEDSSIYLCSVGTTRNEKLFFGSGTQLSVL.

This clone was seen at least ten times. The chain employs TRBV5-4 and TRBJ1-1; TRBD1 might be the D (5 bases). The V gene lost 3 bases and the J gene lost 10 bases, with 19 bases spanning the gap. Germline CDR1 is SGHNT and CDR2 is YYREEE (reference sequence). The length of the CDR3 is 14 residues. The CDR3 loop is CASSSRDSGSSAFF. CDR3 DNA sequence: TGTGCCAGCAGCTCCCGGGACTCAGGGAGCTCAGCTTTCTTT.